This T cell receptor beta chain was captured by sequencing in a study of cytomegalovirus exposure and HLA in healthy donors. For the study at large: Of about 390 genotyped donors, about 81% grouped in the Caucasian-associated ancestry cluster.

From germline, CDR1 is MNHEY and CDR2 SVGAGI. The V segment lost 6 bases and the J segment 3 bases; nucleotides outside the gene matches: 4. The CDR3 contains 13 residues. PCR employed 60 Vbeta and 13 Jbeta primers. Authors' data handling: A later analysis counted 80 million or so unique TCR beta chains, around 12 million shared. Sequencing used immunoSEQ multiplex PCR; TCRdb keeps in-frame clones, though not all of them. The D gene and trimming were derived from the DNA, and the V and J assignments and clone size from that table. The sample has 200,000 to 250,000 clones; roughly 80% are singletons. V and J are TRBV6-5 and TRBJ2-7; TRBD2 matches at 8 bases. Sequencing was carried out using PBMCs. The sequence derives from a man younger than 40 in good health and CMV-seronegative. The chain's CDR3 is CASSRGGYYEQYF. The CDR3 DNA reads TGTGCCAGCAGCCGGGGGGGGTACTACGAGCAGTACTTC.